Presented here are 25 T cell receptor beta chains from one specimen sequenced in a study of low-dose radiotherapy and immunotherapy resistance in tumors. Time point in this sample: after trial treatment. Noted treatment: LDRT plus nivolumab, ipilimumab, low-dose cyclophosphamide and aspirin (RACIN trial). cDNA synthesis used a TRAV/TRBV-specific primer set for both chains. The authors ran approximately 20 PCR cycles to amplify TCRs with a constant-region primer and V-primer adapter. One entry per CDR3 protein, called by TCRdb with MiXCR from the reads. Counted here are around 84,000 distinct CDR3 sequences, about 17% occurring once; the ten biggest clones make up 1.1% to 1.5%. Sequences were derived from PBMCs, sampled after low-dose radiotherapy plus immunotherapy. Receptors were obtained from a male donor with prostate cancer.

This clonotype was recorded many times. The chain links TRBV7-9 to TRBJ2-3; D remains unclear. The CDR3 is 13 amino acids. Trimming took 2 bases from V and 5 from J, leaving 8 bases between them. Per germline, CDR1 SEHNR and CDR2 FQNEAQ (reference sequence). DNA for the CDR3: TGTGCCAGCAGCTTACTCCCGGGAGATACGCAGTATTTT. This gives the protein CASSLLPGDTQYF.

This clonotype has at least ten counts. CDR3 amino acids: CASSMGQLPYNEQFF. The CDR3 nucleotides are TGTGCCAGCAGTATGGGCCAGCTCCCTTACAATGAGCAGTTCTTC. The chain employs TRBV28 and TRBJ2-1; D is unresolved. The CDR3 contains 15 residues. The V gene's germline CDR1 is MDHEN and CDR2 SYDVKM. V lost 5 bases and J 4 bases, leaving 15 bases between the germline ends.

This clonotype showed up just once. The CDR3 here is CASSGGVNTGELFF. CDR3 coding DNA: TGTGCCAGCAGCGGCGGGGTAAACACCGGGGAGCTGTTTTTT. The V call is TRBV9, the J call TRBJ2-2; possibly TRBD2 for D (6 bases). The V gene's germline CDR1 is SGDLS and CDR2 YYNGEE. This CDR3 contains 14 residues. The V end was cut by 3 bases, the J end by 2 bases, with 8 bases between.

A word on this clonotype: A far larger clone is one nucleotide away, so this likely arose from a read error. The V and J genes are TRBV6-1 and TRBJ2-1; TRBD1 matches at 8 bases. The junction had 6 bases not matched to a gene; V was cut back by 4 bases and J by 10 bases. From germline, CDR1 is MNHNS and CDR2 SASEGT. The CDR3 consists of 13 residues. CDR3 nucleotide sequence: TGTGCCAGCAGTGTAACAGGGGGATACGAGCAGTTCTTC. This gives the protein CASSVTGGYEQFF.

Ten or more counts support this clonotype. V is TRBV12-3 or TRBV12-4 and J is TRBJ2-1; 8 nucleotides line up with TRBD2. V shed 0 bases, J shed 4 bases, and the junction held 5 bases outside the gene matches. The CDR3 covers 16 residues. CDR3 bases: TGTGCCAGCAGTTTAGCAGGACTAGCCCTATACAATGAGCAGTTCTTC. Translated: CASSLAGLALYNEQFF.

The chain is built from TRBV7-3 and TRBJ2-2; 7 positions match TRBD1. The CDR3 contains 15 residues. CDR1 SGHTA and CDR2 FQGTGA come from the germline V gene. After removal of 5 bases from V and 3 bases from J, the junction contained 6 bases not matched to a gene. The DNA of the CDR3 is TGTGCCAGCAGCCTGACAGGGTCTGACACCGGGGAGCTGTTTTTT. This sequence encodes CASSLTGSDTGELFF.

This clonotype was counted at least ten times. The chain uses TRBV2 and TRBJ2-1, with unresolved D. V dropped 10 bases and J dropped 8 bases, with 12 bases sitting between them. The germline CDR1 and CDR2 sequences are SNHLY and FYNNEI. The CDR3 covers 11 residues. The CDR3 here is CATRKGDEQFF. The CDR3 region has the DNA TGTGCCACCAGGAAGGGCGATGAGCAGTTCTTC.

This clonotype was observed a handful of times. The V and J genes are TRBV5-6 and TRBJ1-4, with 8 bases lining up with TRBD1. The CDR3 sequence is 14 residues long. V gave up 2 bases and J gave up 8 bases; unmatched junction bases: 5. The germline V gene has CDR1 SGHDT and CDR2 YYEEEE. The CDR3 DNA reads TGTGCCAGCAGCTTCCTGGACAGGGACGAAAAACTGTTTTTT. Protein sequence: CASSFLDRDEKLFF.

This clonotype was observed many times. The rearrangement joins TRBV2 to TRBJ2-1, with TRBD2 as a possible D gene (6 bases). V dropped 6 bases and J dropped 7 bases, with 19 bases sitting between them. CDR1 and CDR2 (germline): SNHLY, FYNNEI. This CDR3 has 15 amino acids. The CDR3: CASSSDGGSLNEQFF. The CDR3 DNA reads as TGTGCCAGCAGCTCCGATGGAGGGTCCTTAAATGAGCAGTTCTTC.

This clonotype was recorded many times. This sequence joins TRBV2 and TRBJ1-6; D remains unclear. Germline V gene data show CDR1 as SNHLY and CDR2 as FYNNEI. This CDR3 spans 16 amino acids. V was pared by 10 bases and J by 6 bases, with 22 bases between. CDR3 in amino acids: CANTPRGPQSNSPLHF. CDR3 coding DNA: TGTGCCAACACTCCCCGAGGGCCTCAGAGTAATTCACCCCTCCACTTT.

Points on this clonotype: A far bigger clonotype differs at one base, so this is likely a read error. The chain links TRBV13 to TRBJ2-5; the D is unclear. The CDR3 extends over 13 amino acids. Trimming pared 5 bases from V and 4 bases from J, leaving 11 bases between. Germline values: CDR1 PRHDT, CDR2 FYEKMQ (reference sequence). The CDR3 DNA reads as TGTGCCAGCAGCATTTTGGCTAGAGAGACCCAGTACTTC. Translated: CASSILARETQYF.

This clonotype has a count of ten or more. The rearrangement joins TRBV29-1 to TRBJ2-1; either TRBD1 or TRBD2 may supply D (5 bases each). Trimming stripped 4 bases from V and 6 bases from J, with 16 bases between. The germline gives CDR1 SQVTM, CDR2 ANQGSEA. The CDR3 is 14 amino acids. DNA for the CDR3: TGCAGCGTTGCAAAAGTATATGGGGGCAATGAGCAGTTCTTC. It codes for CSVAKVYGGNEQFF.

This clonotype was observed at least ten times. The genes are TRBV5-1 and TRBJ2-2; TRBD2 agrees at 14 bases. The CDR3 is 18 amino acids. Germline CDR1 SGHRS, CDR2 YFSETQ. Trimming took 4 bases from V and 7 from J; bases not matched to a gene: 12. As DNA, the CDR3 is TGCGCCAGCAGCCACGTCCCGGGACTAGCGGGAGAAGGCGGGGAGCTGTTTTTT. Protein product: CASSHVPGLAGEGGELFF.

This clonotype was counted many times. The V and J genes are TRBV7-2 and TRBJ1-1; TRBD1 might be the D (5 bases). The CDR3 is 14 amino acids. CDR1 is SGHTA, CDR2 FQGNSA, per germline. Trimming removed 3 bases from V and 4 bases from J, with 12 bases in between. The CDR3 bases are TGTGCCAGCAGCTTTCGTAGGGGTAGCACTGAAGCTTTCTTT. It codes for CASSFRRGSTEAFF.

This clonotype has ten or more counts. This chain joins TRBV6-2 or TRBV6-3 and TRBJ2-5, with 7 bases identical to TRBD2. The CDR3 is 14 residues long. V shed 5 bases, J shed 7 bases, and the junction held 10 bases outside the gene matches. Per the germline V gene, CDR1 is MNHEY and CDR2 is SVGEGT. This CDR3 is CASSNRLASGTQYF. CDR3 nucleotide sequence: TGTGCCAGCAGTAATCGACTAGCATCTGGGACCCAGTACTTC.

This clonotype appeared many times. The V and J genes are TRBV4-2 and TRBJ2-1, with 11 bases aligning to TRBD2. The CDR3 is 16 amino acids. The J segment lost 3 bases and the V segment lost 4 bases, leaving 5 bases of the junction unmatched. Germline V gene data show CDR1 as LGHNA and CDR2 as YNFKEQ. The DNA of the CDR3 is TGTGCCAGCAGCCGGGCCCTAGCGGGGGGCTACAATGAGCAGTTCTTC. This encodes CASSRALAGGYNEQFF.

This clonotype occurred many times. This chain uses TRBV30 with TRBJ2-3; TRBD1 matches 8 bases. CDR1 is GTSNPN and CDR2 is SVGIG in the germline V gene (reference sequence). J was trimmed by 4 bases and V by 3 bases; bases with no gene match: 3. The CDR3 extends over 13 amino acids. The CDR3 nucleotides are TGTGCCTGGAGCAGGGGGCCCGCAGATACGCAGTATTTT. Translation: CAWSRGPADTQYF. Complete variable domain (other parts from reference TRBV30 and TRBJ2-3): SQTIHQWPATLVQPVGSPLSLECTVEGTSNPNLYWYRQAAGRGLQLLFYSVGIGQISSEVPQNLSASRPQDRQFILSSKKLLLSDSGFYLCAWSRGPADTQYFGPGTRLTVL.

This clonotype has ten or more counts. The CDR3 region is CASRRLAGMKETQYF. The CDR3 DNA is TGTGCCAGCAGAAGACTAGCGGGGATGAAAGAGACCCAGTACTTC. The J gene is TRBJ2-5, the V gene TRBV7-6; 11 bases map to TRBD2. Germline V gene lookup returns CDR1 SGHVS and CDR2 FNYEAQ. V shed 6 bases and J 3 bases; nucleotides not matched to a gene: 6. CDR3 length equals 15 residues.

This chain uses TRBV11-2 with TRBJ2-1, with 8 bases identical to TRBD2. Per the germline V gene, CDR1 is SGHAT and CDR2 is FQNNGV. This CDR3 is built from 15 residues. With 5 bases clipped from V and 4 bases from J, the junction kept 7 bases outside the gene matches. This chain's CDR3 is CASSRAGGGYNEQFF. The DNA of the CDR3 is TGTGCCAGCAGCCGGGCTGGCGGGGGGTACAATGAGCAGTTCTTC.

The chain joins TRBV6-1 to TRBJ2-5; 8 nucleotides match TRBD1. The germline CDR1 and CDR2 sequences are MNHNS and SASEGT. This CDR3 contains 14 residues. Trimming at V came to 3 bases and at J to 5 bases, leaving 5 bases not matched to a gene. CDR3 DNA: TGTGCCAGCAGTGAGACAGGGGACGGGGAGACCCAGTACTTC. It is translated as CASSETGDGETQYF.

This clonotype was counted many times. The chain joins TRBV29-1 to TRBJ2-5, with 8 bases that match TRBD2. The CDR3 loop spans 13 amino acids. Unmatched junction bases numbered 6, after V lost 4 bases and J lost 5 bases. The germline CDR1 and CDR2 sequences are SQVTM and ANQGSEA. The CDR3 loop is CSVVGSGIETQYF. CDR3 sequence (DNA): TGCAGCGTTGTCGGTAGCGGGATTGAGACCCAGTACTTC.

This clonotype was detected many times. The chain recombines TRBV3-1 with TRBJ1-1, with D perhaps TRBD1 (5 bases). CDR1 is LGHDT, CDR2 YNNKEL, per germline (reference sequence). V lost 2 bases and J lost 11, with 15 bases in between. CDR3 length: 13 amino acids. For the CDR3, the DNA is TGTGCCAGCAGCCAACAGCAGGGTGTGCGGGCTTTCTTT. Translated: CASSQQQGVRAFF.

The sample holds many counts of this clonotype. The chain recombines TRBV7-2 with TRBJ1-2; possible D gene TRBD1, 6 bases. The length of the CDR3 is 14 residues. The germline gives CDR1 SGHTA, CDR2 FQGNSA. V lost 5 bases, J lost 2 bases, and 12 bases lay in between. CDR3 sequence reads: CASSVSGQNYGYTF. The CDR3, as DNA: TGTGCCAGCAGCGTGTCCGGACAGAACTATGGCTACACCTTC.

This clonotype occurred many times. The chain uses TRBV7-9 and TRBJ1-3; TRBD1 agrees at 8 bases. The V gene's germline CDR1 is SEHNR and CDR2 FQNEAQ (reference sequence). The junction had 1 base not matched to a gene; V was cut back by 0 bases and J by 0 bases. The CDR3 extends over 16 amino acids. The CDR3 sequence is CASSLAGTGSGNTIYF. In DNA form, the CDR3 reads TGTGCCAGCAGCTTAGCCGGGACAGGCTCTGGAAACACCATATATTTT.

This sequence joins TRBV28 and TRBJ1-1; 7 bases agree with TRBD1. This CDR3 has 16 residues. V shed 6 bases, J shed 6 bases, and the junction held 16 bases outside the gene matches. Germline CDR1 reads MDHEN; CDR2 reads SYDVKM. Here the CDR3 reads CASSTDLQQGRPEAFF. Here the CDR3 DNA reads TGTGCCAGCAGCACAGACCTTCAACAGGGGAGGCCTGAAGCTTTCTTT.